Here is one T cell receptor beta chain with its context. Its antigen is as yet unknown. The source of the sample is a study of cytomegalovirus exposure and HLA in healthy donors. Study at large: From donors who were HLA-typed, an early data release held about 89 million unique TCRs. Whole-study results and caveats: Earlier analysis found most TCR beta V segments productive about 90% or about 30% of the time. It was reported that the classifier diagnosed cytomegalovirus status with high specificity and sensitivity in both the original and validation cohorts.

PCR involved 60 Vbeta and 13 Jbeta primers. Data came from immunoSEQ multiplex PCR; TCRdb stores just in-frame clones and leaves some out. The sample records some 150,000 clones, 85% to 90% being singletons. The CDR3 is made up of 14 amino acids. Looked up from germline, CDR1 is SGHNT and CDR2 is YYREEE (reference sequence). V dropped 6 bases and J dropped 0; count of bases not matched to a gene: 4. Sample: PBMCs. This chain links TRBV5-4 with TRBJ2-3, with 7 bases lining up with TRBD1. The source of this sequence is a woman in her twenties or thirties in good health and CMV-seronegative. CDR3 sequence: CASTWGQSTDTQYF. The CDR3 coding sequence is TGTGCCAGCACCTGGGGACAGAGCACAGATACGCAGTATTTT.